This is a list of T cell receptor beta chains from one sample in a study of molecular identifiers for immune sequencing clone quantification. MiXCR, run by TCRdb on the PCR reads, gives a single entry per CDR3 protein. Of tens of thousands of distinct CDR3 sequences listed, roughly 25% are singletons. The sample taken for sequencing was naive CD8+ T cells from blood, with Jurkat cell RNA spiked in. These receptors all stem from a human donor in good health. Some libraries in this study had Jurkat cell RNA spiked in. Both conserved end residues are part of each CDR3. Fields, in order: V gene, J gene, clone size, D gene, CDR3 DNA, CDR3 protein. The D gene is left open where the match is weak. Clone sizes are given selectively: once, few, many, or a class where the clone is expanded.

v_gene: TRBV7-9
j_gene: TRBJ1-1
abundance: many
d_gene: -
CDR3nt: TGTGCCAGCAGCTTAGCGGGGCAGCGGGAAGCTTTCTTT
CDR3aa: CASSLAGQREAFF

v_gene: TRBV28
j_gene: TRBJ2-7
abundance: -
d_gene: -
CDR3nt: TGTGCCAGCAGTCTAGACAGCTACTTCGTGCAGTACTTC
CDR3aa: CASSLDSYFVQYF

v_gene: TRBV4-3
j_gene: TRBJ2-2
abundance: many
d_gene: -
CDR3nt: TGCGCCAGCAGCCAAGGGGCAGGGGCCACCGGGGAGCTGTTTTTT
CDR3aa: CASSQGAGATGELFF

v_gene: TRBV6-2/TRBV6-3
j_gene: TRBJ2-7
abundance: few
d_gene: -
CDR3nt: TGTGCCAGCAGTTACTCGAGGCTCCGAGGCTCCTACGAGCAGTACTTC
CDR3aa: CASSYSRLRGSYEQYF

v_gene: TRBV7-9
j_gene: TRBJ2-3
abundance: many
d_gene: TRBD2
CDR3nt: TGTGCCAGCAGCACCTCATTGCAGCGGGGGGAGAGCACAGATACGCAGTATTTT
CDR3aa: CASSTSLQRGESTDTQYF

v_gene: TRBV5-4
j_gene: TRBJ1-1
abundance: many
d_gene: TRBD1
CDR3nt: TGTGCCAGCAGAATCAGGGGGAGAGCTGAAGCTTTCTTT
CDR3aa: CASRIRGRAEAFF

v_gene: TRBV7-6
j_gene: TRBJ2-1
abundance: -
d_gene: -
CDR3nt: TGTGCCAGCAGCACCCCCGGGACACAAGACAATGAGCAGTTCTTC
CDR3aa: CASSTPGTQDNEQFF

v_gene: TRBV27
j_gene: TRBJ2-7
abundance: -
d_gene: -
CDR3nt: TGTGCCAGCACCAAGGAGAGGGGGTACGAGCAGTACTTC
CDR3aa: CASTKERGYEQYF

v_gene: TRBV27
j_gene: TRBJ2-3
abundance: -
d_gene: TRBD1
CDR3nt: TGTGCCAGCAGTTTAGCACAGGGGGTCACAGATACGCAGTATTTT
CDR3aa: CASSLAQGVTDTQYF

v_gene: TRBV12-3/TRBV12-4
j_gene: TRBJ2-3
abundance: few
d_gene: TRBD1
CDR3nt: TGTGCCAGCAGTTTTTACGGGACAGCCACAGATACGCAGTATTTT
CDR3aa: CASSFYGTATDTQYF

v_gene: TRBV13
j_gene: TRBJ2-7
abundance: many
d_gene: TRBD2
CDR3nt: TGTGCCAGCAGCCCAGGACTAGCGGGAGGGTACTCCTACGAGCAGTACTTC
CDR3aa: CASSPGLAGGYSYEQYF

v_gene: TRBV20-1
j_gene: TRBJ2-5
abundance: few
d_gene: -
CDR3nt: TGCAGTGCTAGAGGGGGACTCTCCTGGACCCAGTACTTC
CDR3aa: CSARGGLSWTQYF

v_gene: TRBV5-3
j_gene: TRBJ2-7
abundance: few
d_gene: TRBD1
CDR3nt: TGTGCCGCCTCAAAGCTGGGGACAGGGTACCACGAGCAGTACTTC
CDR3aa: CAASKLGTGYHEQYF

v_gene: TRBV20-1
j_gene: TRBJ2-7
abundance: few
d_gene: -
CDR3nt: TGCAGTGCTAGAGGAATAGACCCAGAGCAGTACTTC
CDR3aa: CSARGIDPEQYF

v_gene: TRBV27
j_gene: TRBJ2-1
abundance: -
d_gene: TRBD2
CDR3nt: TGTGCCAGCAAGATACTAGCGGGGGGTTCCTACAATGAGCAGTTCTTC
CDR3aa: CASKILAGGSYNEQFF

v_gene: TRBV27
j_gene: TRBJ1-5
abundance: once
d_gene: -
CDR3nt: TGTGCCAGCAGTTCTGAGGGTCGCAATCAGCCCCAGCATTTT
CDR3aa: CASSSEGRNQPQHF

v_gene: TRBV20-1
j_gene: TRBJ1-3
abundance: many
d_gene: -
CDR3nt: TGCAGTGCTAGACCACGGGGGATTCACACCATATATTTT
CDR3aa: CSARPRGIHTIYF

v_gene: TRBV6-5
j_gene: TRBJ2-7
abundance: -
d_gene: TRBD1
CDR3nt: TGTGCCAGCAGCCAAACGGACAGGGGTTGGGACGAGCAGTACTTC
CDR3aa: CASSQTDRGWDEQYF